This entry is about one T cell receptor beta chain. The sample comes from a study of blood T cell repertoires in COVID-19. For the study at large: PBMCs, B-cell-depleted T cells, or T cells provided the cDNA or gDNA that made up the material.

Source study methods: Amplification of reference gene primers was used by the study to estimate nucleated cell counts. The repertoire was sequenced with immunoSEQ multiplex PCR; TCRdb's copy has only in-frame clones and lacks some. For V, J and clone size, that table is used; D and trimming come from the DNA. The table shows some 250,000 clones, with about 88% occurring only once. The V and J ends lost 2 bases and 7 bases respectively, with 20 bases between them. Germline V gene sequence: CDR1 ENHRY, CDR2 SYGVKD. This CDR3 is built from 16 residues. The chain joins TRBV10-3 to TRBJ1-1, with D possibly TRBD1 on 6 matching bases. The sequenced sample was peripheral blood. This receptor was taken from a young man with active or convalescent COVID-19. The CDR3 DNA follows: TGTGCCATCAGTGAGGGTCTTGGGGGCGCGGTGGATGAAGCTTTCTTT. Translation gives CAISEGLGGAVDEAFF.